These 15 T cell receptor beta chains were sequenced from one sample in a study of CD8+ T cells in alopecia areata. In each case, RNA was isolated and then reverse transcribed into cDNA as the sequencing template. Clones were read by immunoSEQ multiplex PCR, and TCRdb kept only the in-frame ones, dropping some. This sample yields 170,000 or so clones, of which 50% to 70% are seen a single time; around 1.8% belongs to the top ten. This sample comprised CD4+ T cells sorted from blood, obtained at week 0. All receptors derive from a human donor with alopecia areata.

This clone was seen only once. This chain joins TRBV30 and TRBJ2-1; D tentatively fits TRBD1 or TRBD2 (6 bases each). V was trimmed by 3 bases and J by 10 bases, leaving 10 bases between them. The CDR3 has 11 amino acids. Germline V gene lookup returns CDR1 GTSNPN and CDR2 SVGIG (reference sequence). CDR3 coding DNA: TGTGCCTGGAGCTGGAGGGGGGAGCAGTTCTTC. This translates into CAWSWRGEQFF.

The chain has TRBV27 and TRBJ2-7, with D possibly matching TRBD1 (6 bases). This CDR3 region has 16 residues. V lost 6 bases, J lost 3 bases, and 21 bases lay in between. Germline CDR1 reads MNHEY; CDR2 reads SMNVEV (reference sequence). CDR3 in DNA: TGTGCCAGCAGCCCTAGGGTGGGGAACAGGGACTACGAGCAGTACTTC. This encodes CASSPRVGNRDYEQYF.

The V and J genes are TRBV4-1 and TRBJ2-1, with 7 nucleotides matching TRBD1. The CDR3 consists of 13 residues. J gave up 9 bases and V 0 bases, and 2 bases lay outside the gene matches. CDR1 is MGHRA, CDR2 YSYEKL, per germline. Here the CDR3 DNA reads TGCGCCAGCAGCCAAGAATGGGACAGTGAGCAGTTCTTC. Encoded protein: CASSQEWDSEQFF.

This clone occurred a few times. The CDR3 nucleotides are TGCAGCGCCCGGACGGGAAGTACTAGCACAGATACGCAGTATTTT. Amino acid sequence: CSARTGSTSTDTQYF. The chain couples TRBV29-1 to TRBJ2-3; D is perhaps TRBD2 (5 bases). Trimming shortened V by 7 bases and J by 0 bases, and 17 bases separated the two germline ends. The CDR3 length is 15 residues. CDR1 and CDR2 from the germline V gene are SQVTM and ANQGSEA.

The chain combines TRBV30 with TRBJ2-5; the D is unclear. The CDR3 extends over 11 amino acids. V was shortened by 1 base and J by 4 bases, with 4 bases between the two germline ends. Germline V lookup: CDR1 GTSNPN, CDR2 SVGIG (reference sequence). The CDR3 is CAWSGTETQYF. CDR3 in DNA: TGTGCCTGGAGTGGAACAGAGACCCAGTACTTC.

The chain is built from TRBV7-6 and TRBJ1-4; 10 nucleotides agree with TRBD1. The trim removed 3 bases at V and 5 bases at J, leaving 0 bases unmatched. The germline CDR1 and CDR2 sequences are SGHVS and FNYEAQ. The CDR3 length is 14 residues. Here the CDR3 DNA reads TGTGCCAGCAGCTTGGGACAGGGGAATGAAAAACTGTTTTTT. It encodes CASSLGQGNEKLFF.

The chain recombines TRBV29-1 with TRBJ2-3; D not certain. CDR3 length: 12 residues. Germline CDR1 SQVTM, CDR2 ANQGSEA. With 3 bases removed from V and 8 bases from J, the gap between germline ends came to 12 bases. CDR3 bases: TGCAGCGTTGATAACGATTACCCTACGCAGTATTTT. Translated, it gives CSVDNDYPTQYF.

This chain connects TRBV2 to TRBJ1-2; no clear D. CDR1 is SNHLY and CDR2 is FYNNEI in the germline V gene. V lost 7 bases and J lost 5, with 14 bases in between. This CDR3 comprises 13 residues. For the CDR3, the DNA is TGTGCCAGCACCGGGGAGGTGGGGTATGGCTACACCTTC. Translated, it gives CASTGEVGYGYTF.

V gene TRBV11-2 combines with J gene TRBJ2-5; 13 bases are a match to TRBD2. The CDR3 has 14 amino acids. CDR1 is SGHAT and CDR2 is FQNNGV in the germline V gene. V lost 3 bases, J lost 5 bases, and 0 bases stayed unmatched. The CDR3 nucleotides are TGTGCCAGCAGCTTGACTAGCGGGGGGGAGACCCAGTACTTC. This codes for CASSLTSGGETQYF.

The V and J genes are TRBV5-1 and TRBJ2-1; maybe TRBD1 (5 bases). Trimming removed 7 bases at V and 2 bases at J, with 16 bases between. The germline V gene has CDR1 SGHRS and CDR2 YFSETQ. CDR3 length equals 15 residues. The chain's CDR3 is CASSETVGPYNEQFF. Here the CDR3 DNA reads TGCGCCAGCTCCGAGACGGTGGGGCCCTACAATGAGCAGTTCTTC.

This clone came up once. The chain employs TRBV7-2 and TRBJ2-7; a weak D match, TRBD2 (6 bases). Germline CDR1 SGHTA, CDR2 FQGNSA. V dropped 2 bases and J dropped 2 bases, with 10 bases sitting between them. The CDR3 consists of 14 residues. DNA for the CDR3: TGTGCCAGCAGCTTAACGGAGGGAGCCTACGAGCAGTACTTC. Translated, it gives CASSLTEGAYEQYF.

This chain connects TRBV7-2 to TRBJ1-1; D uncertain. Deletions cut 5 bases from V and 4 bases from J, with 14 bases between. This CDR3 spans 14 amino acids. Germline V gene lookup returns CDR1 SGHTA and CDR2 FQGNSA. CDR3: CASSQNQGGTEAFF. The CDR3 nucleotides read TGTGCCAGCAGCCAGAACCAAGGCGGCACTGAAGCTTTCTTT.

The V call is TRBV10-3, the J call TRBJ2-1; D perhaps matches TRBD1 (5 bases). The germline V gene has CDR1 ENHRY and CDR2 SYGVKD. The CDR3 loop spans 12 amino acids. V lost 3 bases and J 15 bases, leaving 15 bases between the germline ends. In DNA form, the CDR3 reads TGTGCCATCAGTGACCCACAGGCAGTAAGGTTCTTC. It is translated as CAISDPQAVRFF.

The rearrangement links TRBV7-8 to TRBJ2-7; 9 nucleotides agree with TRBD2. There are 18 residues in the CDR3. V lost 2 bases, J lost 1 base, and 12 bases stayed unmatched. Germline V CDR1 and CDR2: SGHVS, FQNEAQ. The CDR3 DNA follows: TGTGCCAGCAGCTTATTGGTACCGGCTAGCGGGGATTCCTACGAGCAGTACTTC. It yields the protein CASSLLVPASGDSYEQYF.

The V gene is TRBV29-1, the J gene TRBJ1-2; tentative D call: TRBD1 (6 bases). Germline CDR1 and CDR2: SQVTM and ANQGSEA. The CDR3 is 12 amino acids. V shed 4 bases and J shed 8 bases, with 14 bases lying between them. The CDR3 nucleotides are TGCAGCGTTGTTGGGGGCGCGGGAGGCTACACCTTC. It yields the protein CSVVGGAGGYTF.